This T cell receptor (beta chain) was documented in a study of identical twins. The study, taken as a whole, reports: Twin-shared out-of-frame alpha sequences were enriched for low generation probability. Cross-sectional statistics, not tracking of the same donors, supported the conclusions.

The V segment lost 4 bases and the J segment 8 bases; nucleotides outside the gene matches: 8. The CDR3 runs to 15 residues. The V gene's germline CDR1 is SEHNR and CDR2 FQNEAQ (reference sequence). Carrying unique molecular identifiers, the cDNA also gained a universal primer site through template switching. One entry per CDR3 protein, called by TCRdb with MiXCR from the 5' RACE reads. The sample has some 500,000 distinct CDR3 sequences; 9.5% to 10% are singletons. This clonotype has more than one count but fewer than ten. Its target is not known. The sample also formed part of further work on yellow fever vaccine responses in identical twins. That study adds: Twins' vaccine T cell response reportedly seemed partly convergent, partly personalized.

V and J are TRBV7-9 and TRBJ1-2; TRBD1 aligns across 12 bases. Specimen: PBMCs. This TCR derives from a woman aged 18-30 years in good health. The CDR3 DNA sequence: TGTGCCAGCAGCTCCCCGGGACAGGGGGCTGGGGGCTACACCTTC. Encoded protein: CASSSPGQGAGGYTF.